This T cell receptor (beta chain) was captured in a study of preoperative IRX-2 immunotherapy in early breast cancer. Using immunoSEQ multiplex PCR, the repertoire was profiled, and TCRdb retains in-frame clones only, with some absent. This table has about 98,000 clones, roughly 88% appearing once. V lost 3 bases and J lost 6, with 5 bases in between. The CDR3 consists of 11 residues. The treatment is: preoperative locoregional IRX-2 cytokine immunotherapy. The material sequenced was tumor tissue, taken after IRX-2 immunotherapy. The sequence came from a human donor with breast cancer. The chain couples TRBV6-7 to TRBJ1-2; D gene ambiguous. TRBV6-7 is treated as an ORF (open reading frame) with a function not yet certain. The CDR3 loop reads CASSYVDGYTF. Here the CDR3 DNA reads TGTGCCAGCAGTTATGTGGATGGCTACACCTTC.